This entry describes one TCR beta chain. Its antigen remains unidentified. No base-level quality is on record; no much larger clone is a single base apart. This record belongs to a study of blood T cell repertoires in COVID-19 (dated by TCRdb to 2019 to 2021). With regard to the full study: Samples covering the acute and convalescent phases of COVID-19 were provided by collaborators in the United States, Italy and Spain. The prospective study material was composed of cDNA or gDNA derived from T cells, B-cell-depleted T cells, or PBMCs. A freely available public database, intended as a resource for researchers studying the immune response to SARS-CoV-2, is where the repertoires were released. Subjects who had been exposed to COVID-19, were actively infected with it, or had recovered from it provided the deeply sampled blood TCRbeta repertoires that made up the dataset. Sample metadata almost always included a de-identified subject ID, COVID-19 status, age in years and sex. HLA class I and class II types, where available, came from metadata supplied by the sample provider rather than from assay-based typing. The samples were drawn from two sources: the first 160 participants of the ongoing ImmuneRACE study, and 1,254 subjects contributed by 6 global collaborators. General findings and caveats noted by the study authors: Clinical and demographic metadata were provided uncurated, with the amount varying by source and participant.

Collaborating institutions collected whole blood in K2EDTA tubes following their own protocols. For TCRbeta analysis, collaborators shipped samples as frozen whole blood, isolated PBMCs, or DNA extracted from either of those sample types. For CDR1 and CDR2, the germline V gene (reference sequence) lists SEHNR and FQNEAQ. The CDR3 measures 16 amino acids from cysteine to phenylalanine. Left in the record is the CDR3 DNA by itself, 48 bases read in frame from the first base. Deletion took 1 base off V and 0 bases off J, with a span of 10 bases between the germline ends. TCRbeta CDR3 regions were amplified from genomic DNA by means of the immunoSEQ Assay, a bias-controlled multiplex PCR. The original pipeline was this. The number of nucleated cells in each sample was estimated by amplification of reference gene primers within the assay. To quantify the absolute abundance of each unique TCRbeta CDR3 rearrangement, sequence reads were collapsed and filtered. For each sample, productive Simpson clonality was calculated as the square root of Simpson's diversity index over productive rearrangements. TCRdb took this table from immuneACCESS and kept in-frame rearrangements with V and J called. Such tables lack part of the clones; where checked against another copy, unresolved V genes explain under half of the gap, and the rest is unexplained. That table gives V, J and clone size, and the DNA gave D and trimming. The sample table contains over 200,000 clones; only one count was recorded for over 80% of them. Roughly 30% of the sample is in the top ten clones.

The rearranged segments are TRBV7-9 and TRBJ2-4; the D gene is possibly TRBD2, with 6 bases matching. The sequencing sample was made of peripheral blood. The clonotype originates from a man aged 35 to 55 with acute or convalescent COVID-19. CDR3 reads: CASSLVGREAKNIQYF. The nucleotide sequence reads TGTGCCAGCAGCTTAGTCGGGCGGGAAGCCAAAAACATTCAGTACTTC.